The 20 T cell receptor beta chains given below trace back to one sample, sequenced in a study of CD8 T cells in Susac syndrome. RNA, at about 0.5 to 1 ug, was reverse transcribed with random hexamers. TCRdb itself ran the immunoSEQ multiplex PCR reads through MiXCR, one entry per CDR3 protein. Here the sample spans 200,000 to 250,000 distinct CDR3 sequences, 95% being singletons. Material for sequencing was CD4+ T cells from PBMCs. The receptors originated from a human donor with multiple sclerosis.

This chain joins TRBV25-1 and TRBJ1-2; D gene ambiguous. This CDR3 has 13 residues. Trimming shortened V by 2 bases and J by 8 bases, and 12 bases separated the two germline ends. Per germline, CDR1 MGHDK and CDR2 SYGVNS. The CDR3 coding sequence is TGTGCCAGCAGTGAAGGTCTGGGAGTGGGCTACACCTTC. Translation gives CASSEGLGVGYTF.

The rearrangement links TRBV9 to TRBJ2-5; 7 nucleotides align to TRBD2. CDR3 length: 15 residues. CDR1 and CDR2 (germline): SGDLS, YYNGEE. The ends lost 4 bases at V and 5 bases at J; junction bases unmatched: 11. CDR3 sequence reads: CASSRTSGDVETQYF. The CDR3 bases are TGTGCCAGCAGCAGGACTAGTGGGGATGTGGAGACCCAGTACTTC. The variable domain in full, with the rest retrieved from reference TRBV9 and TRBJ2-5, is DSGVTQTPKHLITATGQRVTLRCSPRSGDLSVYWYQQSLDQGLQFLIQYYNGEERAKGNILERFSAQQFPDLHSELNLSSLELGDSALYFCASSRTSGDVETQYFGPGTRLLVL.

The chain links TRBV6-5 to TRBJ2-7; possible D gene TRBD1, 6 bases. Looked up from germline, CDR1 is MNHEY and CDR2 is SVGAGI. Trimming shortened V by 7 bases and J by 7 bases, and 17 bases separated the two germline ends. This CDR3 contains 13 residues. CDR3 residues: CASTAPGRGEQYF. CDR3 nucleotides: TGTGCCAGCACCGCTCCCGGCAGGGGAGAGCAGTACTTC.

The chain has TRBV19 and TRBJ1-5; 10 nucleotides align to TRBD1. The CDR3 sequence is 15 residues long. Germline assignment: CDR1 LNHDA and CDR2 SQIVND (reference sequence). The V segment lost 6 bases and the J segment 4 bases; nucleotides outside the gene matches: 6. CDR3 nucleotides: TGTGCCAGTAGATTACCGGGACAGGGGAATCAGCCCCAGCATTTT. Amino acids: CASRLPGQGNQPQHF.

CDR3 sequence (DNA): TGTGCCAGTAGTCTATGGGGTAGCGGACCACAAGATACGCAGTATTTT. Translated: CASSLWGSGPQDTQYF. The rearrangement joins TRBV19 to TRBJ2-3; D possibly corresponds to TRBD2 (6 bases). Trimming took 5 bases from V and 5 from J, leaving 20 bases between them. Germline V gene data show CDR1 as LNHDA and CDR2 as SQIVND (reference sequence). This CDR3 is 16 amino acids long.

The rearrangement links TRBV9 to TRBJ1-2, with D maybe TRBD1 (6 bases). Trimming stripped 3 bases from V and 2 bases from J, with 14 bases between. Per the germline V gene, CDR1 is SGDLS and CDR2 is YYNGEE. This CDR3 is 15 amino acids long. The DNA for the CDR3 is TGTGCCAGCAGCGGCAACAGGGAGACAAACTATGGCTACACCTTC. Translation: CASSGNRETNYGYTF. The complete variable domain, with remaining parts taken from reference TRBV9 and TRBJ1-2, reads DSGVTQTPKHLITATGQRVTLRCSPRSGDLSVYWYQQSLDQGLQFLIQYYNGEERAKGNILERFSAQQFPDLHSELNLSSLELGDSALYFCASSGNRETNYGYTFGSGTRLTVV.

The rearrangement links TRBV2 to TRBJ2-7; D is ambiguous. Looked up from germline, CDR1 is SNHLY and CDR2 is FYNNEI. This CDR3 contains 14 residues. V was clipped by 4 bases and J by 3 bases, with 13 bases between them. This CDR3 is CASSVLGRYYEQYF. CDR3 sequence (DNA): TGTGCCAGCAGTGTTCTGGGCAGGTACTACGAGCAGTACTTC.

The rearrangement links TRBV3-1 to TRBJ1-1; D ambiguous. The CDR3 consists of 13 residues. Trimming took off 10 bases at V and 6 bases at J, with 18 bases between the two ends. Germline V gives CDR1 LGHDT, CDR2 YNNKEL (reference sequence). The CDR3 sequence is CAISTRGAAEAFF. The CDR3 DNA is TGTGCCATCTCGACGCGGGGAGCCGCTGAAGCTTTCTTT.

The chain carries TRBV28 and TRBJ2-1; 11 bases line up with TRBD1. J lost 7 bases, V lost 5 bases, and 7 bases had no gene match. Germline values: CDR1 MDHEN, CDR2 SYDVKM. This CDR3 contains 15 residues. The CDR3 reads CASSMRDRGWNEQFF. CDR3 nucleotides: TGTGCCAGCAGTATGCGGGACAGGGGGTGGAATGAGCAGTTCTTC.

This clonotype was observed once. The chain recombines TRBV7-2 with TRBJ2-7, with 8 bases fitting TRBD2. The CDR3 consists of 15 residues. The ends lost 4 bases at V and 0 bases at J; junction bases unmatched: 5. Germline V CDR1 and CDR2: SGHTA, FQGNSA. For the CDR3, the DNA is TGTGCCAGCAGCTACACCGGGACTAGCTCCTACGAGCAGTACTTC. Translated: CASSYTGTSSYEQYF. Drawing the rest from reference TRBV7-2 and TRBJ2-7, the complete variable domain is GAGVSQSPSNKVTEKGKDVELRCDPISGHTALYWYRQSLGQGLEFLIYFQGNSAPDKSGLPSDRFSAERTGGSVSTLTIQRTQQEDSAVYLCASSYTGTSSYEQYFGPGTRLTVT.

This rearrangement joins TRBV3-1 to TRBJ2-7; D tentatively reads TRBD1 or TRBD2 (6 bases each). V lost 3 bases and J lost 6, with 15 bases in between. The CDR3 spans 14 residues. Looked up from germline, CDR1 is LGHDT and CDR2 is YNNKEL (reference sequence). Here the CDR3 reads CASSQLQGAGEQYF. CDR3 nucleotide sequence: TGTGCCAGCAGCCAGCTACAGGGAGCGGGCGAGCAGTACTTC.

The J gene is TRBJ2-3, the V gene TRBV30; 15 bases fit TRBD2. Germline CDR1 and CDR2: GTSNPN and SVGIG (reference sequence). V lost 8 bases and J lost 9; bases outside the gene matches: 0. There are 11 residues in the CDR3. Here the CDR3 DNA reads TGTGCCGGGACTAGCGGGGGGACGCAGTATTTT. Residues: CAGTSGGTQYF.

The chain recombines TRBV6-1 with TRBJ1-5; D is possibly TRBD1 (6 bases). This CDR3 spans 19 amino acids. Trimming shortened V by 7 bases and J by 0 bases, and 25 bases separated the two germline ends. Germline values: CDR1 MNHNS, CDR2 SASEGT. The CDR3: CASTATAGESVYSNQPQHF. For the CDR3, the DNA is TGTGCCAGCACTGCGACGGCAGGGGAGTCGGTTTATAGCAATCAGCCCCAGCATTTT.

This clonotype was observed a handful of times. The chain is built from TRBV28 and TRBJ2-4, with D possibly TRBD2 on 7 matching bases. Trimming took off 11 bases at V and 1 base at J, with 15 bases between the two ends. CDR1 and CDR2 from the germline V gene are MDHEN and SYDVKM. The CDR3 is 14 residues long. CDR3: CASRGGPAKNIQYF. The CDR3 DNA follows: TGTGCCTCTAGGGGGGGCCCGGCCAAAAACATTCAGTACTTC.

This clonotype has a handful of counts. V is TRBV12-3 or TRBV12-4 and J is TRBJ1-2, with 8 bases aligning to TRBD1. With V trimmed by 5 bases and J by 4 bases, 3 bases remained unmatched. This CDR3 comprises 13 residues. The CDR3 nucleotides are TGTGCCAGCAGTCGCGGACAGGGCTATGGCTACACCTTC. It encodes CASSRGQGYGYTF.

The chain uses TRBV25-1 and TRBJ2-7; 9 positions agree with TRBD2. The germline V gene encodes CDR1 MGHDK and CDR2 SYGVNS. Germline trimming cut 4 bases from V and 2 bases from J; bases unmatched to any gene: 3. The CDR3 loop spans 14 amino acids. CDR3 region: CASSASGATYEQYF. The CDR3 bases are TGTGCCAGCAGTGCTAGCGGGGCGACCTACGAGCAGTACTTC.

The chain joins TRBV25-1 to TRBJ2-5; 7 nucleotides line up with TRBD1. This CDR3 is 15 amino acids long. After removal of 4 bases from V and 5 bases from J, the junction contained 10 bases not matched to a gene. Germline loops: CDR1 MGHDK, CDR2 SYGVNS. The CDR3 sequence: CASSARDSPKETQYF. In DNA form, the CDR3 reads TGTGCCAGCAGTGCCCGGGACAGCCCGAAGGAGACCCAGTACTTC. The variable domain in full, completed from reference TRBV25-1 and TRBJ2-5, reads EADIYQTPRYLVIGTGKKITLECSQTMGHDKMYWYQQDPGMELHLIHYSYGVNSTEKGDLSSESTVSRIRTEHFPLTLESARPSHTSQYLCASSARDSPKETQYFGPGTRLLVL.

DNA of the CDR3: TGTGCCAGCAGCTTAACCGCCGACTATGGCTACACCTTC. It encodes CASSLTADYGYTF. The rearrangement joins TRBV7-3 to TRBJ1-2, with D unclear. The V end lost 0 bases, the J end lost 3 bases, and 5 bases lay between the germline ends. The CDR3 is 13 amino acids. Germline CDR1 reads SGHTA; CDR2 reads FQGTGA.

The rearrangement links TRBV20-1 to TRBJ2-6, with TRBD1 matching 9 bases. CDR1 is DFQATT, CDR2 SNEGSKA, per germline (reference sequence). The CDR3 runs 17 residues. The junction had 4 bases not matched to a gene; V was cut back by 1 base and J by 0 bases. In DNA form, the CDR3 reads TGCAGTGCTAGAGTGCGGACAGGGGCCTCTGGGGCCAACGTCCTGACTTTC. Protein: CSARVRTGASGANVLTF.

The V and J genes are TRBV15 and TRBJ2-7; possible D gene TRBD2, 6 bases. The CDR3 sequence is 15 residues long. The germline gives CDR1 LNHNV, CDR2 YYDKDF (reference sequence). V lost 0 bases and J 6 bases, leaving 15 bases between the germline ends. CDR3 bases: TGTGCCACCAGCAGAGATCTGGCGGGGAACCTCGAGCAGTACTTC. Protein sequence: CATSRDLAGNLEQYF.